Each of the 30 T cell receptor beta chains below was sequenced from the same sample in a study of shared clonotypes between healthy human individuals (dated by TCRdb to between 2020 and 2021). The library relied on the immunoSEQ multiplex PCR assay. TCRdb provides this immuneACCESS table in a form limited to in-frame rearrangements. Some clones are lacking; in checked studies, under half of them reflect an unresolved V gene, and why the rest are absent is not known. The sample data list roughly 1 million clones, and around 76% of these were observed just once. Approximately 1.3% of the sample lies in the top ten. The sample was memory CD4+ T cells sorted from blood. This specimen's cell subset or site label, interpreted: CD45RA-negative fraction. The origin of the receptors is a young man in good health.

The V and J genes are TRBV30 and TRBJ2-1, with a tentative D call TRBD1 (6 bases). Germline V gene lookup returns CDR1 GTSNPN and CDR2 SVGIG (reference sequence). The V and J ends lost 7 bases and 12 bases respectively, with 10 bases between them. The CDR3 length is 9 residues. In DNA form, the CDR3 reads TGTGCCTCAGGGGATGGGCAGTTCTTC. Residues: CASGDGQFF.

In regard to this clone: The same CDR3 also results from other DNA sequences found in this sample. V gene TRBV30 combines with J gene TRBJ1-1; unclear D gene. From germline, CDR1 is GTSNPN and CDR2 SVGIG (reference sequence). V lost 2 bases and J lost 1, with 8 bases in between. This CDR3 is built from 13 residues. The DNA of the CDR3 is TGTGCCTGGAGTCGGGCGGCGAACACTGAAGCTTTCTTT. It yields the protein CAWSRAANTEAFF.

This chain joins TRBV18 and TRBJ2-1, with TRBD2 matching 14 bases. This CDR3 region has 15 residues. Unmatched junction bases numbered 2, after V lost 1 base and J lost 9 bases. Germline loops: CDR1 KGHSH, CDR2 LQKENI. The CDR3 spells CASSPQTSGGGEQFF. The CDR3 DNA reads TGTGCCAGCTCACCACAGACTAGCGGGGGGGGTGAGCAGTTCTTC.

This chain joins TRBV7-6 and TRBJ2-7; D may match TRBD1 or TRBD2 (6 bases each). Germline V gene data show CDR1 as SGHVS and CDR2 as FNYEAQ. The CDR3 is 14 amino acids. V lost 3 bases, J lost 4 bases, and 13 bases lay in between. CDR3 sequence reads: CASSLRDIGYEQYF. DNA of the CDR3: TGTGCCAGCAGCTTGCGGGACATAGGTTACGAGCAGTACTTC.

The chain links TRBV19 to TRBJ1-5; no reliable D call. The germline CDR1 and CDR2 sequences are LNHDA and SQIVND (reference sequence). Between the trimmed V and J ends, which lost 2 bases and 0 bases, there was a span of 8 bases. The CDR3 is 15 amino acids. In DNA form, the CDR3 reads TGTGCCAGTAGTATAAACGGAGATAGCAATCAGCCCCAGCATTTT. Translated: CASSINGDSNQPQHF.

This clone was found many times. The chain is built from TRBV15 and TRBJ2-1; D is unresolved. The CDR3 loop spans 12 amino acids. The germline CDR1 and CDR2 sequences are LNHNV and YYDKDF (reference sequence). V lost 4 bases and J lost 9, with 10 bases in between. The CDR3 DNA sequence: TGTGCCACCAGCAAAGGGCTGGTTGAGCAGTTCTTC. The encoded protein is CATSKGLVEQFF.

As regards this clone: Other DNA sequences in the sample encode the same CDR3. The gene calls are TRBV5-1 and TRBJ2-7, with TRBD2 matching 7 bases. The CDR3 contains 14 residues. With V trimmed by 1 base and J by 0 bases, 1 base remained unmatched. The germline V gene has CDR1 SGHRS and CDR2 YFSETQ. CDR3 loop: CASSLSGGSYEQYF. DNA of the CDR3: TGCGCCAGCAGCTTGTCGGGGGGCTCCTACGAGCAGTACTTC.

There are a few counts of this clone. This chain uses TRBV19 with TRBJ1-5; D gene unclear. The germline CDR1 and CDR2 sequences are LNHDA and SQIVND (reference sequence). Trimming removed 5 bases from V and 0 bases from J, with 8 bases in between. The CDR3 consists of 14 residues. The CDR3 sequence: CASSEWDSNQPQHF. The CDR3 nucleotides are TGTGCCAGTAGTGAATGGGATAGCAATCAGCCCCAGCATTTT. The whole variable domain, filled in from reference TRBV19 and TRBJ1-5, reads DGGITQSPKYLFRKEGQNVTLSCEQNLNHDAMYWYRQDPGQGLRLIYYSQIVNDFQKGDIAEGYSVSREKKESFPLTVTSAQKNPTAFYLCASSEWDSNQPQHFGDGTRLSIL.

DNA for the CDR3: TGTGCCAGCAGGGGAGCGGGAGGCAACACAGATACGCAGTATTTT. Translated, it gives CASRGAGGNTDTQYF. The chain carries TRBV6-5 and TRBJ2-3; 9 nucleotides agree with TRBD2. Germline V lookup: CDR1 MNHEY, CDR2 SVGAGI. The CDR3 sequence is 15 residues long. With 6 bases clipped from V and 2 bases from J, the junction kept 6 bases outside the gene matches.

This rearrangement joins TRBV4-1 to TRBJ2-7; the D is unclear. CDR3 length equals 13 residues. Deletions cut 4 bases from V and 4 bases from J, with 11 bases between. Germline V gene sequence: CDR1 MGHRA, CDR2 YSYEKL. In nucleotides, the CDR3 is TGCGCCAGCAGCCTCGAAGCTGGATACGAGCAGTACTTC. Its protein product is CASSLEAGYEQYF.

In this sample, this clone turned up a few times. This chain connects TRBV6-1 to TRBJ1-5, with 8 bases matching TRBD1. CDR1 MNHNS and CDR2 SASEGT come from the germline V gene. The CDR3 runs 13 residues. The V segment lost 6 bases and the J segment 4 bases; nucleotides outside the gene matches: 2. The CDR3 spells CASRGQVNQPQHF. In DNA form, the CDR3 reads TGTGCCAGCAGGGGACAGGTGAATCAGCCCCAGCATTTT.

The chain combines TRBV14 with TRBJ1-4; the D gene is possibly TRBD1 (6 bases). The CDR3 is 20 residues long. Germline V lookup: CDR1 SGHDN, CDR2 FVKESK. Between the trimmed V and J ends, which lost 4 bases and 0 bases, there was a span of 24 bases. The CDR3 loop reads CASSPSPGAEKNPTNEKLFF. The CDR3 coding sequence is TGTGCCAGCAGCCCCTCTCCGGGGGCGGAAAAAAACCCAACTAATGAAAAACTGTTTTTT.

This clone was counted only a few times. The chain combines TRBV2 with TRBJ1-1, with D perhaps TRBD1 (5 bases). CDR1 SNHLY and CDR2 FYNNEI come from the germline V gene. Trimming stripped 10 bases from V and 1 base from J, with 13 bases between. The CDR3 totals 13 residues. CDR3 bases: TGTGCCATCAGCAGGGACCGGAACACTGAAGCTTTCTTT. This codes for CAISRDRNTEAFF.

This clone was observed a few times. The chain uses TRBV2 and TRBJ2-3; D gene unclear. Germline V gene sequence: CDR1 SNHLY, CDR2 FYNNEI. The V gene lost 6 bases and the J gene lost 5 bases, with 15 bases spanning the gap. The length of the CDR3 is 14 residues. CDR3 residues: CASRTTAYQDTQYF. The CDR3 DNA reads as TGTGCCAGCAGGACCACAGCGTATCAAGATACGCAGTATTTT.

CDR3 in amino acids: CASRSGLAGAYYNEQFF. The CDR3 DNA sequence: TGTGCCAGCAGATCTGGACTAGCGGGGGCCTATTACAATGAGCAGTTCTTC. The rearrangement uses TRBV2 and TRBJ2-1; 13 bases are a match to TRBD2. Trimming removed 6 bases from V and 4 bases from J; junction bases left unmatched: 9. Germline CDR1 reads SNHLY; CDR2 reads FYNNEI. CDR3 size: 17 residues. Full variable domain (outside the CDR3, taken from reference TRBV2 and TRBJ2-1): EPEVTQTPSHQVTQMGQEVILRCVPISNHLYFYWYRQILGQKVEFLVSFYNNEISEKSEIFDDQFSVERPDGSNFTLKIRSTKLEDSAMYFCASRSGLAGAYYNEQFFGPGTRLTVL.

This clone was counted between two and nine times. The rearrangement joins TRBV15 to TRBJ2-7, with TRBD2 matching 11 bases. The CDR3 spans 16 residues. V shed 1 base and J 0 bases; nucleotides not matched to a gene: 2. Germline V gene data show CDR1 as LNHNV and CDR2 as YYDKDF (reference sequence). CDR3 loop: CATSRGGTSGSYEQYF. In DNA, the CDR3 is TGTGCCACCAGCAGAGGGGGGACTAGCGGCTCCTACGAGCAGTACTTC.

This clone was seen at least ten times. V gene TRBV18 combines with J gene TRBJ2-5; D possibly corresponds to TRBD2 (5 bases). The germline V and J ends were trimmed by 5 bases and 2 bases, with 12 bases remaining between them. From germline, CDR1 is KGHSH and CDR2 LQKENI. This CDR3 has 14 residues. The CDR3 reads CASSAPGTQETQYF. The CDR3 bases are TGTGCCAGCTCAGCCCCGGGAACTCAAGAGACCCAGTACTTC.

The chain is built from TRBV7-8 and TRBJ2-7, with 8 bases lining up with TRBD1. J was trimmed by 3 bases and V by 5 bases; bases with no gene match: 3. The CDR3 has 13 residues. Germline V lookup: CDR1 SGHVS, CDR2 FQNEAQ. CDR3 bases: TGTGCCAGCAGCCCTGGACAGGGCTACGAGCAGTACTTC. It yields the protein CASSPGQGYEQYF.

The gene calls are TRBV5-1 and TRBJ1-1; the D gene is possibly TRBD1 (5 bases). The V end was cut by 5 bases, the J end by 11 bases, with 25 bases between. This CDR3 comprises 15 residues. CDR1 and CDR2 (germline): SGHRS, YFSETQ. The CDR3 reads CASRESPGGTGGAFF. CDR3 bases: TGCGCCAGCAGGGAGTCGCCAGGCGGGACGGGTGGGGCTTTCTTT.

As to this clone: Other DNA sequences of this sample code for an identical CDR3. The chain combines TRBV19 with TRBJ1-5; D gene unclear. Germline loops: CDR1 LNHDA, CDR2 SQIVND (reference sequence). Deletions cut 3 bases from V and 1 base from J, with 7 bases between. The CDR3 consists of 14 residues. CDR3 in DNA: TGTGCCAGTAGTATGGGAGGGAGCAATCAGCCCCAGCATTTT. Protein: CASSMGGSNQPQHF. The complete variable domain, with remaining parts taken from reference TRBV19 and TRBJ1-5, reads DGGITQSPKYLFRKEGQNVTLSCEQNLNHDAMYWYRQDPGQGLRLIYYSQIVNDFQKGDIAEGYSVSREKKESFPLTVTSAQKNPTAFYLCASSMGGSNQPQHFGDGTRLSIL.

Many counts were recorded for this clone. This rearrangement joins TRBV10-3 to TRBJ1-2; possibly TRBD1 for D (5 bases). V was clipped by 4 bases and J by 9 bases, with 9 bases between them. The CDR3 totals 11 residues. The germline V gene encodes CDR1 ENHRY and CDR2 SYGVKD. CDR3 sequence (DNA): TGTGCCATCAGTGGGGAGGGGAGCTACACCTTC. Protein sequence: CAISGEGSYTF.

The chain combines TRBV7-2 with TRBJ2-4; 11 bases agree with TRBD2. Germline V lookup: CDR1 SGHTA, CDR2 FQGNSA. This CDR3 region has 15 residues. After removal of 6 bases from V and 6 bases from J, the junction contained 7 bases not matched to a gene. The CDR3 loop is CASSSYGLAGNIQYF. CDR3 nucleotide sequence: TGTGCCAGCAGTTCTTATGGACTAGCGGGAAACATTCAGTACTTC.

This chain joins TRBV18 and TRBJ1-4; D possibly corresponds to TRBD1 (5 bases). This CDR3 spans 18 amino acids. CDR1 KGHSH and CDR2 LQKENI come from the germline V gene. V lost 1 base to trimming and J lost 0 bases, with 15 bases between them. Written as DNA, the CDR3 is TGTGCCAGCTCACCACGCCAGGGAGCCCCCACAACTAATGAAAAACTGTTTTTT. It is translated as CASSPRQGAPTTNEKLFF. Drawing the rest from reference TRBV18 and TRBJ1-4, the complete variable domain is NAGVMQNPRHLVRRRGQEARLRCSPMKGHSHVYWYRQLPEEGLKFMVYLQKENIIDESGMPKERFSAEFPKEGPSILRIQQVVRGDSAAYFCASSPRQGAPTTNEKLFFGSGTQLSVL.

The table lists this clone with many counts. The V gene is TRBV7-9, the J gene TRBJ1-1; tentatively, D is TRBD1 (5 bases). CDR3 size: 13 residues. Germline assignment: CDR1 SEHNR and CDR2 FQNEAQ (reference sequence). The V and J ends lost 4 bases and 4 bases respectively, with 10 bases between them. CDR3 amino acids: CASSSREGTEAFF. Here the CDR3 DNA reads TGTGCCAGCAGCTCCAGGGAGGGCACTGAAGCTTTCTTT.

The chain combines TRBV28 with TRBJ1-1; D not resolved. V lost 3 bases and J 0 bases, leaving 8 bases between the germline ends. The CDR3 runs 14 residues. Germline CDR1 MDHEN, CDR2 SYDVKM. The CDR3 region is CASSFVRMNTEAFF. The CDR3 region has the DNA TGTGCCAGCAGTTTTGTACGTATGAACACTGAAGCTTTCTTT.

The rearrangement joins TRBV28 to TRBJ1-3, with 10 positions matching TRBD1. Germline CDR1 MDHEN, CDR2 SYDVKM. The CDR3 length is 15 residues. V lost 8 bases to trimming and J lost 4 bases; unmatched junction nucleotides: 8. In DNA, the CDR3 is TGTGCCAGCCTCGGGACAGGGGTTAGAGGAAACACCATATATTTT. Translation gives CASLGTGVRGNTIYF.

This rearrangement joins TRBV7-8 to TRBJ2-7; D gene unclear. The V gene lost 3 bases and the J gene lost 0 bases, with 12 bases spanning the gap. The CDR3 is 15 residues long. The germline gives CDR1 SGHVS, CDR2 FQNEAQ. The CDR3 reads CASSFVRANSYEQYF. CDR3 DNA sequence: TGTGCCAGCAGCTTTGTTAGGGCGAACTCCTACGAGCAGTACTTC.

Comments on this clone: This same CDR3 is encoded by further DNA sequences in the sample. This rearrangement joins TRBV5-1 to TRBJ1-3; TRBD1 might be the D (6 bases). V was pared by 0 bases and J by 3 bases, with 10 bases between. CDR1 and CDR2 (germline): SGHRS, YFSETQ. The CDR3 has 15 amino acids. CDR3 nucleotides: TGCGCCAGCAGCTTGGAAGGGGGTGGTGGAAACACCATATATTTT. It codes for CASSLEGGGGNTIYF.

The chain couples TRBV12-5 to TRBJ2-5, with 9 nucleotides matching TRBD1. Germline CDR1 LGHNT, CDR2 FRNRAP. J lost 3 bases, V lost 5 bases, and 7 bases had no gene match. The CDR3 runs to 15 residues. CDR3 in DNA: TGTGCTAGTGGTCCCGGACAGGGGAGGAAAGAGACCCAGTACTTC. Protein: CASGPGQGRKETQYF.

CDR3 coding DNA: TGTGCCAGCAGTTTGAACAGGTGGGGGTTGGACACTGAAGCTTTCTTT. This gives the protein CASSLNRWGLDTEAFF. The V and J genes are TRBV28 and TRBJ1-1; TRBD1 is a possible D gene (5 bases). Trimming took off 3 bases at V and 3 bases at J, with 17 bases between the two ends. Germline assignment: CDR1 MDHEN and CDR2 SYDVKM. The CDR3 is 16 residues long. Full variable domain (rest looked up from reference TRBV28 and TRBJ1-1): DVKVTQSSRYLVKRTGEKVFLECVQDMDHENMFWYRQDPGLGLRLIYFSYDVKMKEKGDIPEGYSVSREKKERFSLILESASTNQTSMYLCASSLNRWGLDTEAFFGQGTRLTVV.